This T cell receptor (beta chain) was sequenced in a study of T cell changes during pregnancy in multiple sclerosis. The CDR3 consists of 13 residues. Deletions cut 2 bases from V and 0 bases from J, with 5 bases between. Germline loops: CDR1 SEHNR, CDR2 FQNEAQ (reference sequence). Clones were read by immunoSEQ multiplex PCR, and TCRdb kept only the in-frame ones, dropping some. The table records about 85,000 clones, roughly nine tenths of them present only once. The source is a female donor with multiple sclerosis, enrolled in a pregnancy study. The chain couples TRBV7-9 to TRBJ2-7; D is undetermined. The sequenced sample was peripheral blood, obtained in the first trimester of pregnancy. CDR3 coding DNA: TGTGCCAGCAGCTTAACGAGCTCCTACGAGCAGTACTTC. It specifies CASSLTSSYEQYF.